The 29 T cell receptor beta chains given below trace back to one sample, sequenced in a study of blood T cell repertoires in COVID-19. Libraries were prepared by immunoSEQ multiplex PCR; TCRdb keeps only in-frame clonotypes and omits some of them. Of 65,000 to 90,000 clones listed, more than 70% are singletons. The sequenced sample was peripheral blood. These receptors were taken from a woman of 80 years or more with acute or convalescent COVID-19.

The gene calls are TRBV19 and TRBJ2-5, with TRBD1 matching 7 bases. The CDR3 length is 12 residues. V lost 4 bases and J lost 7; bases outside the gene matches: 3. CDR1 and CDR2 (germline): LNHDA, SQIVND (reference sequence). The CDR3 DNA follows: TGTGCCAGTAGTACAGGGGGACCGACCCAGTACTTC. Translating it yields CASSTGGPTQYF. The full variable domain, with the rest looked up from reference TRBV19 and TRBJ2-5, is DGGITQSPKYLFRKEGQNVTLSCEQNLNHDAMYWYRQDPGQGLRLIYYSQIVNDFQKGDIAEGYSVSREKKESFPLTVTSAQKNPTAFYLCASSTGGPTQYFGPGTRLLVL.

This chain connects TRBV11-2 to TRBJ1-1; no clear D. CDR1 SGHAT and CDR2 FQNNGV come from the germline V gene. The CDR3 contains 13 residues. V was cut by 4 bases and J by 4 bases, with 10 bases left in between. CDR3 amino acids: CASSSGVSTEAFF. As DNA, the CDR3 is TGTGCCAGCAGCTCCGGAGTGAGCACTGAAGCTTTCTTT.

The chain combines TRBV15 with TRBJ2-7, with 11 bases matching TRBD1. The CDR3 consists of 14 residues. J gave up 4 bases and V 3 bases, and 2 bases lay outside the gene matches. Germline CDR1 reads LNHNV; CDR2 reads YYDKDF (reference sequence). CDR3 in DNA: TGTGCCACCAGCAGGGACAGGGGGCCGTACGAGCAGTACTTC. Encoded protein: CATSRDRGPYEQYF.

The gene calls are TRBV25-1 and TRBJ1-6; maybe TRBD1 (5 bases). Trimming cost V 6 bases and J 3 bases, with 18 bases left between them. The CDR3 loop spans 17 amino acids. Germline loops: CDR1 MGHDK, CDR2 SYGVNS. This CDR3 is CASRHSGTAVYNSPLHF. CDR3 DNA sequence: TGTGCCAGCAGACATTCCGGGACTGCGGTCTATAATTCACCCCTCCACTTT.

The rearrangement links TRBV6-1 to TRBJ1-3; a weak D match, TRBD1 (5 bases). V was cut by 2 bases and J by 0 bases, with 17 bases left in between. This CDR3 comprises 18 residues. Germline V gene sequence: CDR1 MNHNS, CDR2 SASEGT. The CDR3 DNA reads as TGTGCCAGCAGTGAATTCAGAGGAGTGGGGCGCTCTGGAAACACCATATATTTT. Amino acids: CASSEFRGVGRSGNTIYF.

This chain links TRBV4-1 with TRBJ2-7; TRBD1 agrees at 12 bases. V lost 3 bases, J lost 6 bases, and 15 bases stayed unmatched. CDR1 and CDR2 (germline): MGHRA, YSYEKL. The CDR3 consists of 18 residues. CDR3: CASSQNFRDRGLRGEQYF. The CDR3 DNA reads as TGCGCCAGCAGCCAGAACTTTCGGGACAGGGGGCTTCGGGGCGAGCAGTACTTC.

The J gene is TRBJ1-4, the V gene TRBV7-2; TRBD1 is a possible D gene (6 bases). Germline V gives CDR1 SGHTA, CDR2 FQGNSA. V lost 1 base and J lost 4, with 10 bases in between. CDR3 length: 15 amino acids. In nucleotides, the CDR3 is TGTGCCAGCAGCTTAGGGACAGACTATAATGAAAAACTGTTTTTT. This gives the protein CASSLGTDYNEKLFF.

The chain couples TRBV5-1 to TRBJ2-1, with D possibly TRBD1 on 6 matching bases. Germline lookup yields CDR1 SGHRS and CDR2 YFSETQ. The V and J ends lost 2 bases and 4 bases respectively, with 7 bases between them. The CDR3 sequence is 13 residues long. The CDR3 DNA sequence: TGCGCCAGCAGCTTAGGACAGTACAATGAGCAGTTCTTC. The encoded protein is CASSLGQYNEQFF.

The chain employs TRBV18 and TRBJ2-2; D might be TRBD2 (6 bases). This CDR3 comprises 18 residues. Between the trimmed V and J ends, which lost 3 bases and 1 base, there was a span of 18 bases. Germline V gives CDR1 KGHSH, CDR2 LQKENI. CDR3 in amino acids: CASSPLGRGRMNTGELFF. The CDR3 DNA reads as TGTGCCAGCTCACCCCTGGGTCGGGGGAGGATGAACACCGGGGAGCTGTTTTTT.

V gene TRBV2 combines with J gene TRBJ1-5, with D possibly being TRBD1 (5 bases). The CDR3 is made up of 14 amino acids. Trimming cost V 7 bases and J 9 bases, with 19 bases left between them. CDR1 is SNHLY, CDR2 FYNNEI, per germline. CDR3 sequence reads: CASMGLKSRAPQHF. The DNA for the CDR3 is TGTGCCAGCATGGGATTGAAGTCCAGGGCGCCCCAGCATTTT.

CDR3 nucleotide sequence: TGTGCCTGGAGTAAGAACAGAGAAACTGAAGCTTTCTTT. Translated, it gives CAWSKNRETEAFF. The rearrangement links TRBV30 to TRBJ1-1; D not certain. Per the germline V gene, CDR1 is GTSNPN and CDR2 is SVGIG (reference sequence). V was pared by 2 bases and J by 5 bases, with 12 bases between. The CDR3 consists of 13 residues.

J is TRBJ1-1 and V is TRBV12-3 or TRBV12-4; D not certain. With 6 bases removed from V and 0 bases from J, the gap between germline ends came to 8 bases. The CDR3 is made up of 13 amino acids. The CDR3 nucleotides read TGTGCCAGCAGCAGAACAGTGAACACTGAAGCTTTCTTT. Its protein product is CASSRTVNTEAFF.

This sequence joins TRBV2 and TRBJ2-1; TRBD2 matches 12 bases. From germline, CDR1 is SNHLY and CDR2 FYNNEI. V shed 7 bases, J shed 6 bases, and the junction held 7 bases outside the gene matches. The CDR3 length is 15 residues. This CDR3 is CASKAGLAGSNEQFF. CDR3 nucleotides: TGTGCCAGCAAGGCAGGACTAGCGGGAAGCAATGAGCAGTTCTTC.

The CDR3 reads CASTPRDSGGDNEQFF. DNA for the CDR3: TGTGCCAGCACCCCTCGGGACAGCGGGGGAGACAATGAGCAGTTCTTC. The V gene is TRBV5-6, the J gene TRBJ2-1; D possibly corresponds to TRBD2 (8 bases). CDR3 length: 16 residues. Germline V lookup: CDR1 SGHDT, CDR2 YYEEEE. The ends were cut back, 6 bases at V and 5 bases at J, with 21 bases in the middle.

The rearrangement joins TRBV2 to TRBJ2-7; D is perhaps TRBD2 (5 bases). CDR1 and CDR2 from the germline V gene are SNHLY and FYNNEI. The CDR3 loop spans 15 amino acids. The ends were cut back, 3 bases at V and 4 bases at J, with 16 bases in the middle. The CDR3 loop is CASSERVGKRYEQYF. DNA of the CDR3: TGTGCCAGCAGTGAGAGGGTCGGGAAAAGGTACGAGCAGTACTTC.

The rearrangement links TRBV7-9 to TRBJ1-4; TRBD1 aligns across 9 bases. The length of the CDR3 is 16 residues. The germline CDR1 and CDR2 sequences are SEHNR and FQNEAQ (reference sequence). V shed 5 bases and J 6 bases; nucleotides not matched to a gene: 10. CDR3 loop: CASSPGQGFEDEKLFF. The CDR3 bases are TGTGCCAGCAGCCCGGGACAGGGCTTTGAGGATGAAAAACTGTTTTTT.

The V call is TRBV7-9, the J call TRBJ2-1; 12 bases line up with TRBD2. The ends lost 0 bases at V and 16 bases at J; junction bases unmatched: 10. This CDR3 spans 15 amino acids. The germline V gene encodes CDR1 SEHNR and CDR2 FQNEAQ (reference sequence). The CDR3: CASSLAGLAGDERFF. The CDR3 nucleotides are TGTGCCAGCAGCTTAGCGGGACTAGCGGGTGACGAAAGATTCTTC.

In its sample, this clone was seen a few times. The V and J genes are TRBV2 and TRBJ2-3; TRBD2 matches at 13 bases. Per the germline V gene, CDR1 is SNHLY and CDR2 is FYNNEI. CDR3 length equals 16 residues. The V and J ends lost 3 bases and 4 bases, in that order; junction bases with no gene match: 4. The CDR3 loop reads CASSDTSGRAPDTQYF. CDR3 DNA sequence: TGTGCCAGCAGTGATACTAGCGGGAGGGCCCCAGATACGCAGTATTTT.

The V call is TRBV19, the J call TRBJ2-5; D possibly corresponds to TRBD2 (6 bases). CDR3 length equals 15 residues. V lost 5 bases and J 5 bases, leaving 18 bases between the germline ends. Germline loops: CDR1 LNHDA, CDR2 SQIVND (reference sequence). CDR3 sequence (DNA): TGTGCCAGTAGTTCTTCAGGAGGGGCCAGGGAGACCCAGTACTTC. This sequence encodes CASSSSGGARETQYF.

This chain links TRBV10-3 with TRBJ1-6; unclear D gene. Trimming pared 4 bases from V and 10 bases from J, leaving 11 bases between. From germline, CDR1 is ENHRY and CDR2 SYGVKD. There are 13 residues in the CDR3. Here the CDR3 DNA reads TGTGCCATCAGTGGGCAGGTAGGCTCACCCCTCCACTTT. Residues: CAISGQVGSPLHF.

This clone appeared a few times. This chain joins TRBV19 and TRBJ1-2; 9 positions match TRBD1. In germline, CDR1 is LNHDA, CDR2 SQIVND (reference sequence). The CDR3 is 15 amino acids. The J segment lost 1 base and the V segment lost 7 bases, leaving 7 bases of the junction unmatched. In nucleotides, the CDR3 is TGTGCCAGTATCGATCCGGGACAGGGTAACTATGGCTACACCTTC. This gives the protein CASIDPGQGNYGYTF. Based on the CDR3 plus reference TRBV19 and TRBJ1-2, the full variable domain is DGGITQSPKYLFRKEGQNVTLSCEQNLNHDAMYWYRQDPGQGLRLIYYSQIVNDFQKGDIAEGYSVSREKKESFPLTVTSAQKNPTAFYLCASIDPGQGNYGYTFGSGTRLTVV.

The genes are TRBV15 and TRBJ2-5; possibly TRBD1 for D (5 bases). The V gene's germline CDR1 is LNHNV and CDR2 YYDKDF (reference sequence). Trimming stripped 3 bases from V and 4 bases from J, with 9 bases between. The CDR3 consists of 13 residues. Written as DNA, the CDR3 is TGTGCCACCAGCAGGGCAGGGATAGAGACCCAGTACTTC. It codes for CATSRAGIETQYF.

The genes are TRBV7-8 and TRBJ1-4; 10 bases agree with TRBD1. The trim removed 2 bases at V and 7 bases at J, leaving 1 base unmatched. This CDR3 is 14 amino acids long. CDR1 SGHVS and CDR2 FQNEAQ come from the germline V gene. CDR3 residues: CASSLRTGGEKLFF. The CDR3 DNA reads TGTGCCAGCAGCTTACGGACAGGGGGTGAAAAACTGTTTTTT.

The chain carries TRBV23-1 and TRBJ1-1, with 11 positions matching TRBD1. TRBV23-1 is marked as an open reading frame, function uncertain. This CDR3 comprises 15 residues. V trimming: 3 bases; J trimming: 4 bases; junction bases outside the gene matches: 4. The CDR3 sequence is CASSHGDRGCTEAFF. Here the CDR3 DNA reads TGCGCCAGCAGTCACGGGGACAGGGGGTGCACTGAAGCTTTCTTT.

This chain joins TRBV6-6 and TRBJ1-2; 7 positions match TRBD1. V was pared by 4 bases and J by 3 bases, with 11 bases of the junction left unmatched. This CDR3 is 16 amino acids long. Germline V gives CDR1 MNHNY, CDR2 SVGAGI (reference sequence). CDR3 nucleotide sequence: TGTGCCAGCAGTTCAATAAACAGGGGTGAAGACTATGGCTACACCTTC. Translation gives CASSSINRGEDYGYTF.

In this sample, this clone turned up once. The chain recombines TRBV5-4 with TRBJ2-7; TRBD1 matches at 7 bases. Germline lookup yields CDR1 SGHNT and CDR2 YYREEE (reference sequence). There are 15 residues in the CDR3. V gave up 3 bases and J gave up 1 base; unmatched junction bases: 7. CDR3 in amino acids: CASSSGTADSYEQYF. The CDR3 nucleotides are TGTGCCAGCAGCTCGGGGACAGCCGATTCCTACGAGCAGTACTTC.

The genes are TRBV2 and TRBJ1-5; D ambiguous. This CDR3 spans 16 amino acids. Germline V gives CDR1 SNHLY, CDR2 FYNNEI. V dropped 6 bases and J dropped 0 bases, with 15 bases sitting between them. CDR3 in DNA: TGTGCCAGCAGACGAGGGATCGGGGATAGCAATCAGCCCCAGCATTTT. It codes for CASRRGIGDSNQPQHF.

This chain connects TRBV14 to TRBJ1-5, with TRBD1 matching 7 bases. Trimming cost V 6 bases and J 7 bases; bases outside gene matches: 9. Per germline, CDR1 SGHDN and CDR2 FVKESK. This CDR3 is built from 14 residues. The CDR3 region is CASSRQGQGQPQHF. CDR3 DNA sequence: TGTGCCAGCAGTCGACAGGGCCAGGGGCAGCCCCAGCATTTT.

The chain has TRBV27 and TRBJ1-2; weak D call: TRBD1 (5 bases). Trimming took 10 bases from V and 0 from J, leaving 12 bases between them. Germline CDR1 is MNHEY and CDR2 is SMNVEV (reference sequence). This CDR3 region has 13 residues. This CDR3 reads CAIPGDSNYGYTF. DNA for the CDR3: TGTGCCATCCCGGGGGATTCTAACTATGGCTACACCTTC.